A selection of T cell receptor beta chains follows, all from one sample in a study of read filtering for tumor transcriptome and immune sequencing. TCRdb passed the reads through MiXCR, listing each CDR3 protein once. The sample lists tens of thousands of distinct CDR3 sequences, around 21% occurring once. Sequencing input: a population of CD138-negative cells sorted from bone marrow. These receptors originate from a donor aged 40 or older with multiple myeloma. Both conserved end residues are trimmed from each CDR3. A row's size may be missing; if present it is once, few, many or a size class.

14	TRBV5-1	TRBJ2-2	many	ASSLSGAANTGELF
12	TRBV2	TRBJ1-5	many	ASSVTDGNQPQH
13	TRBV28	TRBJ2-7	many	ASSPGQVKAGEQY
15	TRBV7-9	TRBJ2-7	many	ASSRKGGAGEVNEQY
14	TRBV28	TRBJ2-3	many	ASSFYQTGSTDTQY
12	TRBV5-1	TRBJ1-1	many	ASSPWTENTEAF
12	TRBV7-7	TRBJ2-1	many	ASSLGASSNEQF
15	TRBV28	TRBJ2-1	many	ASSFGFGGRDYNEQF
16	TRBV28	TRBJ2-6	few	ASSFRTGSSSGANVLT
16	TRBV7-3	TRBJ2-2	.	ASSPGTSGRANTGELF
17	TRBV27	TRBJ2-1	.	ASSLFPPLGTSPYNEQF
9	TRBV20-1	TRBJ1-3	many	SASTGNTIY
13	TRBV5-1	TRBJ2-3	few	ASSLEGSRGDTQY
10	TRBV24-1	TRBJ2-5	.	AISDPLETQY
12	TRBV6-5	TRBJ2-7	.	ASSYARGTYEQY
11	TRBV6-1	TRBJ2-1	medium-sized	ASSRTGDNEQF
15	TRBV6-2/TRBV6-3	TRBJ2-1	many	ASSVTSGRPSYNEQF
13	TRBV4-2	TRBJ1-1	few	ASSQVVRVGTEAF
12	TRBV27	TRBJ2-1	medium-sized	ASSWTSGYNEQF
14	TRBV2	TRBJ2-1	many	ASSDYTGSSYNEQF
13	TRBV29-1	TRBJ2-3	many	STTGLAKSTDTQY
14	TRBV24-1	TRBJ2-1	.	ATSDFGLADYIEQF
14	TRBV5-1	TRBJ2-7	.	ASSRTGLELGYEQY
11	TRBV10-3	TRBJ2-1	many	AIRDQSINEQF
14	TRBV3-1	TRBJ2-3	.	ASSDRLAGSTDTQY
13	TRBV28	TRBJ2-5	many	ASSLIGKRSETQY
12	TRBV29-1	TRBJ2-1	many	SVELAGERNEQF
13	TRBV28	TRBJ2-1	many	ASSLPAGPYNEQF
13	TRBV30	TRBJ2-1	many	AWSVGLAGYNEQF
10	TRBV7-2	TRBJ2-7	.	ASSSQVSEQY
14	TRBV27	TRBJ1-2	once	ASSSLPQGATASYT